Shown below are 24 T cell receptor beta chains from a single sample sequenced in a study of cytomegalovirus exposure and HLA in healthy donors. Amplification used 60 Vbeta primers and 13 Jbeta primers. Here immunoSEQ multiplex PCR was the method, and the copy in TCRdb shows in-frame clones only, minus some. The data contain around 39,000 clones, roughly 77% of them singletons. The material sequenced was PBMCs. All receptors derive from a man aged 25 to 40 in good health and CMV-seronegative.

This clone appeared a single time. The rearrangement uses TRBV27 and TRBJ1-1; D is perhaps TRBD1 (5 bases). Germline CDR1 MNHEY, CDR2 SMNVEV (reference sequence). With 6 bases removed from V and 3 bases from J, the gap between germline ends came to 17 bases. The CDR3 extends over 15 amino acids. The CDR3 loop is CASSLGFPGDTEAFF. DNA of the CDR3: TGTGCCAGCAGCCTGGGCTTCCCGGGGGACACTGAAGCTTTCTTT.

In the case of this clone: A junction end diverges from the germline sequence, so it may reflect a read error. This chain links TRBV7-9 with TRBJ2-1; 8 bases fit TRBD2. This CDR3 comprises 17 residues. From germline, CDR1 is SEHNR and CDR2 FQNEAQ (reference sequence). The CDR3 DNA reads TGTTCCAGCAGCTTTGGGCGGCGGGAGGTCTCCTACAATGAGCAGTTCTTC. It is translated as CSSSFGRREVSYNEQFF.

This clone was counted a few times. The chain employs TRBV7-3 and TRBJ2-7; weak D call: TRBD2 (6 bases). This CDR3 has 14 residues. Germline loops: CDR1 SGHTA, CDR2 FQGTGA. The V end lost 4 bases, the J end lost 6 bases, and 16 bases lay between the germline ends. CDR3 residues: CASSWGLRVGEQYF. CDR3 in DNA: TGTGCCAGCAGCTGGGGACTTCGAGTCGGCGAGCAGTACTTC.

The chain employs TRBV7-6 and TRBJ2-1; 13 positions agree with TRBD2. J gave up 4 bases and V 5 bases, and 5 bases lay outside the gene matches. Germline V gene lookup returns CDR1 SGHVS and CDR2 FNYEAQ. This CDR3 is built from 16 residues. The CDR3 loop is CASSPPGLAGYNEQFF. In DNA form, the CDR3 reads TGTGCCAGCAGCCCCCCGGGACTAGCGGGGTACAATGAGCAGTTCTTC.

This clone showed up just a few times. The rearrangement uses TRBV7-8 and TRBJ2-2, with 7 bases fitting TRBD2. Germline V gene data show CDR1 as SGHVS and CDR2 as FQNEAQ. The CDR3 has 15 residues. The junction had 5 bases not matched to a gene; V was cut back by 5 bases and J by 2 bases. The CDR3 loop is CASSAPGLNTGELFF. The CDR3 DNA sequence: TGTGCCAGCAGCGCACCGGGACTAAACACCGGGGAGCTGTTTTTT.

This clone was observed a few times. The chain links TRBV29-1 to TRBJ2-7; the match to TRBD1 covers 7 bases. The germline V gene has CDR1 SQVTM and CDR2 ANQGSEA. V was pared by 4 bases and J by 4 bases, with 7 bases of the junction left unmatched. This CDR3 has 13 residues. CDR3 in DNA: TGCAGCGTTGGACAGGGAATATTTTACGAGCAGTACTTC. Its protein product is CSVGQGIFYEQYF.

V and J are TRBV4-3 and TRBJ1-1; D unresolved. V was pared by 0 bases and J by 2 bases, with 7 bases between. CDR3 length equals 14 residues. The V gene's germline CDR1 is LGHNA and CDR2 YSLEER. The CDR3 DNA follows: TGCGCCAGCAGCCAAGATGGCAGAAACACTGAAGCTTTCTTT. Protein sequence: CASSQDGRNTEAFF.

This clone was recorded only once. The chain joins TRBV11-2 to TRBJ2-4; a weak D match, TRBD1 (6 bases). The CDR3 is made up of 14 amino acids. Germline V gives CDR1 SGHAT, CDR2 FQNNGV. V was pared by 6 bases and J by 4 bases, with 13 bases between. The CDR3 reads CASRSDRVKNIQYF. The CDR3 DNA sequence: TGTGCCAGCAGGTCGGACAGAGTGAAAAACATTCAGTACTTC.

The chain recombines TRBV19 with TRBJ2-3; 13 positions match TRBD2. Germline lookup yields CDR1 LNHDA and CDR2 SQIVND (reference sequence). With V trimmed by 6 bases and J by 4 bases, 7 bases remained unmatched. There are 16 residues in the CDR3. DNA of the CDR3: TGTGCCAGTAGCAGGACTAGCGGGAGTTGGGCAGATACGCAGTATTTT. This encodes CASSRTSGSWADTQYF.

V usage is TRBV7-3 and J usage is TRBJ2-2; D might be TRBD2 (6 bases). V was pared by 2 bases and J by 5 bases, with 6 bases between. From germline, CDR1 is SGHTA and CDR2 FQGTGA. The CDR3 is 13 amino acids. CDR3 region: CASSLAGTGELFF. The CDR3 region has the DNA TGTGCCAGCAGCTTAGCGGGGACCGGGGAGCTGTTTTTT.

This chain links TRBV28 with TRBJ2-5, with TRBD2 as a possible D gene (6 bases). With the DNA end fitting TRBJ2-7 better, the J assignment may be wrong. The CDR3 has 15 amino acids. The germline V gene encodes CDR1 MDHEN and CDR2 SYDVKM. The chain's CDR3 is CASRPGGASSYEQYF. The CDR3, as DNA: TGTGCCAGCAGACCCGGGGGAGCGAGCTCCTACGAGCAGTACTTC.

The rearrangement links TRBV4-3 to TRBJ2-2; 13 bases are a match to TRBD2. The CDR3 consists of 17 residues. Germline assignment: CDR1 LGHNA and CDR2 YSLEER. After removal of 8 bases from V and 4 bases from J, the junction contained 10 bases not matched to a gene. As DNA, the CDR3 is TGCGCCAGCGGCGACATACTAGCGGGAGGGCCCACCGGGGAGCTGTTTTTT. Amino acids: CASGDILAGGPTGELFF.

The chain is built from TRBV7-8 and TRBJ1-5; D is ambiguous. The CDR3 runs 15 residues. The V gene lost 0 bases and the J gene lost 7 bases, with 13 bases spanning the gap. Germline-derived CDR1 and CDR2 are SGHVS and FQNEAQ. The CDR3: CASSLAGGVGQPQHF. CDR3 bases: TGTGCCAGCAGCTTAGCAGGCGGGGTTGGCCAGCCCCAGCATTTT.

The chain is built from TRBV20-1 and TRBJ2-1; D call uncertain. Germline-derived CDR1 and CDR2 are DFQATT and SNEGSKA (reference sequence). The CDR3 contains 11 residues. Between the trimmed V and J ends, which lost 8 bases and 7 bases, there was a span of 12 bases. The CDR3 coding sequence is TGCAGTCCATCAGGTGGGAATGAGCAGTTCTTC. Amino acids: CSPSGGNEQFF.

This clone was counted a single time. V usage is TRBV28 and J usage is TRBJ1-2, with 10 positions matching TRBD1. This CDR3 has 16 residues. The trim removed 5 bases at V and 2 bases at J, leaving 8 bases unmatched. Germline V CDR1 and CDR2: MDHEN, SYDVKM. Here the CDR3 DNA reads TGTGCCAGCAGTATAGCTCTGGGACAGGGGAACTATGGCTACACCTTC. The encoded protein is CASSIALGQGNYGYTF.

The rearrangement joins TRBV7-2 to TRBJ1-5; D perhaps matches TRBD1 (5 bases). The V end was cut by 2 bases, the J end by 1 base, with 9 bases between. Germline V gives CDR1 SGHTA, CDR2 FQGNSA. The CDR3 runs 15 residues. The CDR3 nucleotides are TGTGCCAGCAGCTTAAGGGGTATGAGCAATCAGCCCCAGCATTTT. As protein: CASSLRGMSNQPQHF.

The rearrangement uses TRBV7-8 and TRBJ2-2; perhaps TRBD1 as D (6 bases). The V end lost 1 base, the J end lost 1 base, and 7 bases lay between the germline ends. The CDR3 has 15 residues. Germline assignment: CDR1 SGHVS and CDR2 FQNEAQ. This chain's CDR3 is CASSLVQGNTGELFF. The CDR3 nucleotides read TGTGCCAGCAGCTTAGTACAGGGGAACACCGGGGAGCTGTTTTTT.

This sequence joins TRBV5-4 and TRBJ2-7, with D possibly TRBD2 on 6 matching bases. CDR1 is SGHNT, CDR2 YYREEE, per germline (reference sequence). Trimming shortened V by 4 bases and J by 1 base, and 12 bases separated the two germline ends. CDR3 length: 14 residues. For the CDR3, the DNA is TGTGCCAGCAGCCTAGACGGGGGATCCTACGAGCAGTACTTC. Translated, it gives CASSLDGGSYEQYF.

The chain links TRBV19 to TRBJ2-6; 9 nucleotides line up with TRBD2. V was pared by 6 bases and J by 0 bases, with 6 bases of the junction left unmatched. Germline-derived CDR1 and CDR2 are LNHDA and SQIVND (reference sequence). This CDR3 is built from 17 residues. The CDR3 reads CASRRLAAPSGANVLTF. The CDR3 bases are TGTGCCAGTAGGCGACTAGCGGCCCCCTCTGGGGCCAACGTCCTGACTTTC.

This sequence joins TRBV18 and TRBJ2-3; tentatively, D is TRBD2 (5 bases). V was pared by 3 bases and J by 4 bases, with 20 bases between. The CDR3 length is 17 residues. Per the germline V gene, CDR1 is KGHSH and CDR2 is LQKENI. CDR3 DNA: TGTGCCAGCTCACCCCAAAATCCTAGGCACGGGGCAGATACGCAGTATTTT. Its translation: CASSPQNPRHGADTQYF.

The V and J genes are TRBV7-2 and TRBJ1-4; D remains ambiguous. CDR1 is SGHTA and CDR2 is FQGNSA in the germline V gene. CDR3 length equals 14 residues. Trimming removed 4 bases from V and 1 base from J, with 7 bases in between. CDR3 in DNA: TGTGCCAGCAGCTACTTTGGAACTAATGAAAAACTGTTTTTT. Its protein is CASSYFGTNEKLFF.

This clone was observed a handful of times. V and J are TRBV27 and TRBJ1-5; maybe TRBD1 (5 bases). CDR1 and CDR2 (germline): MNHEY, SMNVEV (reference sequence). V shed 3 bases and J shed 4 bases, with 13 bases lying between them. The CDR3 loop spans 15 amino acids. The CDR3 region is CASSFSGGGNQPQHF. Here the CDR3 DNA reads TGTGCCAGCAGTTTTTCTGGGGGAGGGAATCAGCCCCAGCATTTT.

The chain carries TRBV13 and TRBJ2-3; the D gene is possibly TRBD2 (6 bases). The CDR3 length is 16 residues. The germline CDR1 and CDR2 sequences are PRHDT and FYEKMQ (reference sequence). Between the trimmed V and J ends, which lost 3 bases and 3 bases, there was a span of 16 bases. The CDR3: CASSLTSNRRTDTQYF. The CDR3 DNA reads as TGTGCCAGCAGCTTGACTAGTAACCGCCGGACAGATACGCAGTATTTT.

This chain uses TRBV2 with TRBJ2-7, with TRBD2 matching over 9 bases. Germline loops: CDR1 SNHLY, CDR2 FYNNEI. The trim removed 7 bases at V and 0 bases at J, leaving 13 bases unmatched. The length of the CDR3 is 17 residues. The CDR3 bases are TGTGCCAGCACCGAGGGCGGGAGGGCCTTAAGCTCCTACGAGCAGTACTTC. Its protein product is CASTEGGRALSSYEQYF.